The rows below give T cell receptor beta chains drawn from one sample of a study of siplizumab effects on memory and regulatory T cells. Assay used: immunoSEQ multiplex PCR; TCRdb lists only in-frame clones, some missing. The table lists some 97,000 clones, 92% of them singletons, with around 0.73% in the top ten. The source material was Tregs sorted from blood. These receptors were taken from a human donor in good health. CDR3s include the opening cysteine and the closing phenylalanine or tryptophan. D genes are given only for firm matches. Clone sizes are given selectively: once, few, many, or a class where the clone is expanded.

v_call	j_call	d_call	clone_size	cdr3_aa	cdr3_nt
TRBV10-1	TRBJ2-1	TRBD2	NA	CASSPSGRAGNEQFF	TGCGCCAGCAGCCCTAGCGGGAGGGCCGGTAATGAGCAGTTCTTC
TRBV6-5	TRBJ2-2	TRBD2	NA	CASSYALAYTGELFF	TGTGCCAGCAGTTACGCACTAGCGTACACCGGGGAGCTGTTTTTT
TRBV21-1	TRBJ1-2	NA	NA	CASSLGTGPYYGYTF	TGTGCCAGCAGCTTAGGGACAGGGCCCTACTATGGCTACACCTTC
TRBV5-4	TRBJ2-7	NA	NA	CASSLGRLDSYEQYF	TGTGCCAGCAGCTTGGGGCGTCTTGACTCCTACGAGCAGTACTTC
TRBV10-3	TRBJ1-5	NA	few	CATSQGLDQPQHF	TGTGCCACGTCGCAGGGTCTCGATCAGCCCCAGCATTTT
TRBV6-6	TRBJ2-2	NA	NA	CASSPPGRSTGELFF	TGTGCCAGCAGTCCCCCGGGACGAAGCACCGGGGAGCTGTTTTTT
TRBV5-4	TRBJ2-2	NA	NA	CASSLTTGAYSGELFF	TGTGCCAGCAGCTTGACTACGGGGGCCTATTCCGGGGAGCTGTTTTTT
TRBV4-1	TRBJ2-7	NA	NA	CASSQLVRAASSYEQYF	TGCGCCAGCAGCCAACTTGTCCGGGCTGCCAGCTCCTACGAGCAGTACTTC
TRBV6-1	TRBJ2-4	NA	NA	CASSEAWDTLIQYF	TGTGCCAGCAGTGAAGCTTGGGACACCCTAATTCAGTACTTC
TRBV7-3	TRBJ2-2	TRBD1	NA	CASSPEPARGRAGELFF	TGTGCCAGCAGCCCGGAACCGGCCAGGGGGCGGGCCGGGGAGCTGTTTTTT
TRBV28	TRBJ2-5	TRBD1	NA	CASSQQQGLQETQYF	TGTGCCAGCAGTCAACAACAGGGGTTACAAGAGACCCAGTACTTC
TRBV5-1	TRBJ2-7	NA	NA	CASSFGLPTYEQYF	TGCGCCAGCAGCTTTGGGCTCCCTACCTACGAGCAGTACTTC
TRBV6-5	TRBJ1-1	NA	NA	CASTGTTEAFF	TGTGCCAGCACCGGAACCACTGAAGCTTTCTTT
TRBV27	TRBJ2-2	NA	once	CASSFRQGGSGELFF	TGTGCCAGCAGTTTCCGACAGGGAGGGTCCGGGGAGCTGTTTTTT
TRBV15	TRBJ2-1	NA	NA	CATSSTTMKQFF	TGTGCCACCAGCAGTACTACAATGAAGCAGTTCTTC
TRBV11-3	TRBJ2-1	NA	NA	CASSLDLERRFF	TGTGCCAGCAGCTTAGATCTGGAGCGACGGTTCTTC
TRBV29-1	TRBJ2-1	TRBD1	NA	CSVDGRGRPGEQFF	TGCAGCGTCGATGGCAGGGGGCGTCCGGGTGAGCAGTTCTTC
TRBV5-6	TRBJ2-5	NA	NA	CASSNPPGGPQETQYF	TGTGCCAGCAGCAACCCTCCCGGAGGCCCCCAAGAGACCCAGTACTTC
TRBV19	TRBJ2-1	TRBD2	NA	CASSSNAAGGPTEQFF	TGTGCCAGTAGTTCCAATGCCGCGGGAGGGCCTACTGAGCAGTTCTTC
TRBV2	TRBJ2-2	NA	NA	CASSDWGSTGELFF	TGTGCCAGCAGTGATTGGGGCTCGACCGGGGAGCTGTTTTTT
TRBV19	TRBJ2-3	NA	NA	CASSIRDTQYF	TGTGCCAGTAGTATTAGGGATACGCAGTATTTT
TRBV5-1	TRBJ1-1	TRBD1	NA	CASSLGFLTGGHAEAFF	TGCGCCAGCAGCTTGGGTTTTCTTACAGGGGGCCACGCTGAAGCTTTCTTT
TRBV5-4	TRBJ1-2	NA	NA	CASSRTHLVGGYTF	TGTGCCAGCAGCCGAACCCATCTTGTTGGTGGCTACACCTTC
TRBV21-1	TRBJ2-5	NA	NA	CASILKPGQGLETQYF	TGTGCCAGCATCCTCAAACCGGGACAGGGGTTAGAGACCCAGTACTTC
TRBV6-1	TRBJ2-5	NA	NA	CASSVLGGVGAETQYF	TGTGCCAGCAGTGTCTTGGGCGGGGTCGGCGCAGAGACCCAGTACTTC
TRBV6-6	TRBJ2-1	TRBD2	NA	CASSYGLAGGGEQFF	TGTGCCAGCAGTTACGGACTAGCGGGAGGCGGTGAGCAGTTCTTC
TRBV7-3	TRBJ2-1	TRBD2	NA	CASSQSLAGGDNEQFF	TGTGCCAGCAGCCAAAGTCTAGCGGGAGGTGACAATGAGCAGTTCTTC
TRBV2	TRBJ2-1	TRBD2	once	CASSDGLAGGHNEQFF	TGTGCCAGCAGTGACGGGCTAGCGGGAGGTCACAATGAGCAGTTCTTC
TRBV10-1	TRBJ2-1	TRBD2	NA	CASSESLGLADNEQFF	TGCGCCAGCAGTGAGTCGCTGGGACTAGCGGACAATGAGCAGTTCTTC
TRBV18	TRBJ1-4	NA	NA	CASSPGSRTTNEKLFF	TGTGCCAGCTCACCGGGGTCTCGCACAACTAATGAAAAACTGTTTTTT
TRBV11-2	TRBJ2-2	NA	NA	CASSLVGQQNTGELFF	TGTGCCAGCAGCTTAGTAGGACAGCAGAACACCGGGGAGCTGTTTTTT
TRBV11-2	TRBJ1-2	TRBD1	NA	CASSFYHGQASHTNYGYTF	TGTGCCAGCAGCTTTTATCATGGACAGGCGTCACATACTAACTATGGCTACACCTTC
TRBV9	TRBJ2-1	NA	NA	CASSVGWLSAHEQFF	TGTGCCAGCAGCGTAGGATGGTTGTCGGCCCATGAGCAGTTCTTC
TRBV19	TRBJ1-5	NA	NA	CASSWGVDQPQHF	TGTGCCAGTAGCTGGGGAGTTGATCAGCCCCAGCATTTT
TRBV7-6	TRBJ1-5	NA	NA	CASSLGSGPSNQPQHF	TGTGCCAGCAGCTTAGGGTCAGGGCCTAGCAATCAGCCCCAGCATTTT
TRBV14	TRBJ2-5	TRBD1	NA	CASSPRTGSGTQYF	TGTGCCAGCAGCCCGAGGACAGGGTCAGGGACCCAGTACTTC
TRBV6-5	TRBJ1-5	NA	NA	CASSAGRGINQPQHF	TGTGCCAGCAGCGCGGGGCGGGGGATCAATCAGCCCCAGCATTTT
TRBV18	TRBJ2-5	NA	NA	CASSPPMSQETQYF	TGTGCCAGCTCACCCCCTATGTCCCAAGAGACCCAGTACTTC
TRBV2	TRBJ1-6	NA	NA	CASKPAEQGQPLHF	TGTGCCAGCAAACCGGCAGAACAGGGACAACCCCTCCACTTT
TRBV21-1	TRBJ2-1	NA	once	CASSKPSPEGGGNEQFF	TGTGCCAGCAGCAAACCCTCACCCGAAGGGGGCGGCAATGAGCAGTTCTTC
TRBV5-1	TRBJ1-3	TRBD1	once	CASSFEGTASSGNTIYF	TGCGCCAGCAGCTTTGAAGGGACAGCGTCCTCTGGAAACACCATATATTTT